This T cell receptor (beta chain) was obtained from a study of blood T cell repertoires in COVID-19 (dated by TCRdb to the early 2020s). Background on the whole study: Samples from collaborators originated in the United States, Italy and Spain and spanned both the acute and convalescent phases of COVID-19. A de-identified subject ID, COVID-19 status, age in years and sex were almost always included in the sample metadata. The repertoires were released in a freely available public database intended as a resource for research on the immune response to SARS-CoV-2. Samples were obtained from the ongoing ImmuneRACE study (first 160 participants) and from 1,200 or so subjects provided by 6 global collaborators. The material from the prospective study consisted of cDNA or gDNA derived from T cells, B-cell-depleted T cells, or PBMCs. HLA class I and class II types, where available, came from metadata supplied by the sample provider rather than from assay-based typing. Deeply sampled blood TCRbeta repertoires from subjects exposed to, actively infected with, or recovered from COVID-19 were included in the dataset.

The germline V and J ends show losses of 5 bases and 7 bases respectively, and no gene match explains 4 bases of the junction. Taken from the germline V gene, the CDR1 and CDR2 loops are SGHTA and FQGNSA. The CDR3 runs 13 residues from the cysteine to the phenylalanine. This entry keeps only the CDR3 DNA: 39 bases, framed from base 1. Note on this clone: Its cognate antigen has yet to be identified. The input lacks base qualities; no much larger clone sits a single base away.

Each collaborating institution followed its own protocols to collect whole blood in K2EDTA tubes. For TCRbeta analysis, collaborators shipped samples in one of three forms: frozen whole blood, isolated PBMCs, or DNA extracted from either of those sample types. What the study reported, not specific to this receptor: The amount of clinical and demographic metadata varied by source and participant and was provided uncurated.

The immunoSEQ Assay, a bias-controlled multiplex PCR, was used to amplify TCRbeta CDR3 regions from genomic DNA. On the authors' methods: Within the assay, amplification of reference gene primers was used to estimate how many nucleated cells each sample contained. To quantify the absolute abundance of each unique TCRbeta CDR3 rearrangement, sequence reads were collapsed and filtered. Productive Simpson clonality was computed per sample as the square root of Simpson's diversity index over productive rearrangements. TCRdb provides this immuneACCESS table in a form limited to in-frame rearrangements. Some clones are lacking; in checked studies, under half of them reflect an unresolved V gene, and why the rest are absent is not known. The D gene and trimming were derived from the DNA, and the V and J assignments and clone size from that table. This sample holds about 300,000 clones; around nine tenths were observed only once. The ten largest make up around 1.4% of the sample.

The receptor chain draws on TRBV7-2 and TRBJ2-5; 10 central nucleotides agree with TRBD2. This receptor was taken from an older man with acute or convalescent COVID-19. The source material was peripheral blood. The DNA sequence is given as TGTGCCAGCAGCCCCAGACTAGCGGGGACCCAGTACTTC. Its product reads: CASSPRLAGTQYF.